Listed here are 14 T cell receptor beta chains from one sample, sequenced in a study of CD8 T cells in ankylosing spondylitis. TCRdb reprocessed the 5' RACE reads with MiXCR, giving one entry per CDR3 protein. Here the sample spans a few hundred thousand distinct CDR3 sequences, roughly 20% being singletons. Source material: blood, either unsorted or a sorted T cell fraction (not recorded which). The receptors were gathered from a male donor with ankylosing spondylitis or in good health (not recorded which).

This clonotype came up many times. The chain carries TRBV20-1 and TRBJ2-5; 8 bases are a match to TRBD1. The V segment lost 5 bases and the J segment 5 bases; nucleotides outside the gene matches: 4. The CDR3 consists of 12 residues. The V gene's germline CDR1 is DFQATT and CDR2 SNEGSKA (reference sequence). The CDR3 loop reads CSAPDRGETQYF. Here the CDR3 DNA reads TGCAGTGCTCCCGACAGGGGCGAGACCCAGTACTTC.

This clonotype was observed a handful of times. The rearrangement links TRBV5-1 to TRBJ2-1, with 8 positions matching TRBD1. The CDR3 is 14 residues long. Trimming took 4 bases from V and 4 from J; bases not matched to a gene: 4. Germline CDR1 reads SGHRS; CDR2 reads YFSETQ. The CDR3 sequence: CASSPGQEYNEQFF. The CDR3, as DNA: TGCGCCAGCAGCCCGGGACAGGAGTACAATGAGCAGTTCTTC.

This clonotype was seen only a few times. The chain has TRBV18 and TRBJ1-1, with 8 bases identical to TRBD1. The germline V gene has CDR1 KGHSH and CDR2 LQKENI. With 0 bases clipped from V and 3 bases from J, the junction kept 6 bases outside the gene matches. The CDR3 runs to 16 residues. CDR3 sequence: CASSPPPNRGDTEAFF. CDR3 coding DNA: TGTGCCAGCTCACCACCGCCGAACAGGGGGGACACTGAAGCTTTCTTT.

The J gene is TRBJ2-2, the V gene TRBV30; 7 bases are shared with TRBD1. Losses at the gene ends were 0 bases for V and 4 bases for J; bases not matched to a gene: 8. Germline CDR1 and CDR2: GTSNPN and SVGIG (reference sequence). The CDR3 loop spans 16 amino acids. CDR3 DNA sequence: TGTGCCTGGAGTGTCGCTCCGGGACAGCTCACCGGGGAGCTGTTTTTT. Amino acids: CAWSVAPGQLTGELFF.

In its sample, this clonotype was seen a few times. The chain carries TRBV6-1 and TRBJ1-6; D perhaps matches TRBD1 (5 bases). The germline V gene has CDR1 MNHNS and CDR2 SASEGT. CDR3 length: 13 residues. The V end was cut by 5 bases, the J end by 10 bases, with 12 bases between. The CDR3 spells CASSRDRRSPLHF. In nucleotides, the CDR3 is TGTGCCAGCAGTCGGGACCGAAGGTCACCCCTCCACTTT.

This chain uses TRBV24-1 with TRBJ2-5; D gene uncertain. CDR3 length equals 15 residues. The germline V and J ends were trimmed by 7 bases and 0 bases, with 14 bases remaining between them. Germline V gene lookup returns CDR1 KGHDR and CDR2 SFDVKD. CDR3 DNA: TGTGCCACCAGAAGGGATCCGATTTACCAAGAGACCCAGTACTTC. Protein product: CATRRDPIYQETQYF.

This clonotype was observed a few times. The genes are TRBV5-1 and TRBJ1-2; D gene ambiguous. The V end lost 1 base, the J end lost 4 bases, and 14 bases lay between the germline ends. Germline V gives CDR1 SGHRS, CDR2 YFSETQ. The CDR3 extends over 15 amino acids. The DNA of the CDR3 is TGCGCCAGCAGCTTGCAAGGGTCCCTCGGCTATGGCTACACCTTC. It specifies CASSLQGSLGYGYTF.

This clonotype was seen many times. This chain joins TRBV10-2 and TRBJ2-5; 7 nucleotides match TRBD1. CDR1 and CDR2 from the germline V gene are WSHSY and SAAADI. Trimming cost V 7 bases and J 2 bases; bases outside gene matches: 10. The CDR3 has 15 residues. Here the CDR3 reads CASKKGAGNQETQYF. The CDR3 region has the DNA TGCGCCAGCAAAAAGGGGGCGGGTAATCAAGAGACCCAGTACTTC.

The chain has TRBV5-1 and TRBJ1-4; TRBD1 might be the D (6 bases). The V and J ends lost 4 bases and 3 bases respectively, with 10 bases between them. The CDR3 is 14 amino acids. Per germline, CDR1 SGHRS and CDR2 YFSETQ. The CDR3 DNA reads as TGCGCCAGCAGCCAGGACAGTCCTAATGAAAAACTGTTTTTT. Protein product: CASSQDSPNEKLFF.

The chain uses TRBV12-3 or TRBV12-4 and TRBJ2-5, with 7 nucleotides matching TRBD1. The CDR3 runs to 16 residues. The trim removed 6 bases at V and 0 bases at J, leaving 10 bases unmatched. The CDR3 sequence: CASSSRTGVYQETQYF. CDR3 in DNA: TGTGCCAGCAGCTCTAGGACAGGCGTGTACCAAGAGACCCAGTACTTC.

The table lists this clonotype with a few counts. The chain couples TRBV3-1 to TRBJ2-5; D may be TRBD1 (6 bases). Trimming removed 7 bases at V and 5 bases at J, with 14 bases between. The germline V gene has CDR1 LGHDT and CDR2 YNNKEL (reference sequence). The CDR3 runs to 13 residues. The CDR3 region is CASTTGTRETQYF. The CDR3 nucleotides read TGTGCCAGCACAACCGGGACACGGGAGACCCAGTACTTC.

This clonotype was seen at least ten times. The rearrangement uses TRBV28 and TRBJ2-2, with a possible D match to TRBD2 (5 bases). Trimming cost V 8 bases and J 3 bases, with 10 bases left between them. Germline CDR1 reads MDHEN; CDR2 reads SYDVKM. CDR3 length: 13 amino acids. CDR3: CASLGVYTGELFF. The CDR3 DNA is TGTGCCAGCCTCGGGGTTTACACCGGGGAGCTGTTTTTT. The full variable domain, completed using reference TRBV28 and TRBJ2-2, is DVKVTQSSRYLVKRTGEKVFLECVQDMDHENMFWYRQDPGLGLRLIYFSYDVKMKEKGDIPEGYSVSREKKERFSLILESASTNQTSMYLCASLGVYTGELFFGEGSRLTVL.

This chain links TRBV14 with TRBJ2-1; D unclear. V lost 5 bases and J lost 5, with 13 bases in between. The CDR3 has 14 residues. CDR1 SGHDN and CDR2 FVKESK come from the germline V gene. The CDR3 DNA reads as TGTGCCAGCAGCTCCCTCTATGGGAACAATGAGCAGTTCTTC. Amino acid sequence: CASSSLYGNNEQFF.

This sequence joins TRBV5-1 and TRBJ1-1, with 7 bases matching TRBD1. This CDR3 spans 15 amino acids. The germline gives CDR1 SGHRS, CDR2 YFSETQ. The V segment lost 4 bases and the J segment 4 bases; nucleotides outside the gene matches: 10. The DNA for the CDR3 is TGCGCCAGCAGCAGAAAACAGGGGATAATCACTGAAGCTTTCTTT. Amino acids: CASSRKQGIITEAFF.